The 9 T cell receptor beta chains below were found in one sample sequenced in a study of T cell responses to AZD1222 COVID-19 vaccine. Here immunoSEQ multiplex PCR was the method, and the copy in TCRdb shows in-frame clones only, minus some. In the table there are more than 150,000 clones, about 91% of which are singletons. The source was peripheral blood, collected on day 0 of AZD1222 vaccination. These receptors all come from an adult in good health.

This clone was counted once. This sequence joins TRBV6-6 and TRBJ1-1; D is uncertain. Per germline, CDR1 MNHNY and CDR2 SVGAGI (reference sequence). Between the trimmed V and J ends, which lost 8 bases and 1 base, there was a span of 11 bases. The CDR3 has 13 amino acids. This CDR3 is CASPEGENTEAFF. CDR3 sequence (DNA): TGTGCCAGCCCCGAGGGAGAGAACACTGAAGCTTTCTTT.

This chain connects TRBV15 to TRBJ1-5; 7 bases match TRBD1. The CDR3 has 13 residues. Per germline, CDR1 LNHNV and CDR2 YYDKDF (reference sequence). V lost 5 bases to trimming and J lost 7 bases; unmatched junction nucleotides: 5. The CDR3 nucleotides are TGTGCCACCAGCCTGACAGGGTCCCAGCCCCAGCATTTT. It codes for CATSLTGSQPQHF.

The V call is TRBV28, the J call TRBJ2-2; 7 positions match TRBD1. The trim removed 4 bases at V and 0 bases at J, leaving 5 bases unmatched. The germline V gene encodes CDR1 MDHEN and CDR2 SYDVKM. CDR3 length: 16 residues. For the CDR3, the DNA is TGTGCCAGCAGTTCCACAGGGGCCCCGAACACCGGGGAGCTGTTTTTT. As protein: CASSSTGAPNTGELFF.

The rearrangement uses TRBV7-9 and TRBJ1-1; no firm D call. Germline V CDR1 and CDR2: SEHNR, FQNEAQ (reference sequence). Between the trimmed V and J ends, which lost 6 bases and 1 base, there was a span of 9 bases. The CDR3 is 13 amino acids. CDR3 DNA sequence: TGTGCCAGCAGTGTACAAGCGAACACTGAAGCTTTCTTT. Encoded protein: CASSVQANTEAFF.

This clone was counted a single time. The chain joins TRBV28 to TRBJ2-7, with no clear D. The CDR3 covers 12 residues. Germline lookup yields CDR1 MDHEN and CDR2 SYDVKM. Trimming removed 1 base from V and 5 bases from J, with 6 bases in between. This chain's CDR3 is CASSLLQNEQYF. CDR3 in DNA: TGTGCCAGCAGTTTATTGCAAAACGAGCAGTACTTC.

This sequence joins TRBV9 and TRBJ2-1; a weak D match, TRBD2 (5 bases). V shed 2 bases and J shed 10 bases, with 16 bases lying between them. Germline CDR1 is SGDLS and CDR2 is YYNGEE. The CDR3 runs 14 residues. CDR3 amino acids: CASSVSRTEDEQFF. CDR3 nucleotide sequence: TGTGCCAGCAGCGTCTCCCGGACGGAGGACGAGCAGTTCTTC.

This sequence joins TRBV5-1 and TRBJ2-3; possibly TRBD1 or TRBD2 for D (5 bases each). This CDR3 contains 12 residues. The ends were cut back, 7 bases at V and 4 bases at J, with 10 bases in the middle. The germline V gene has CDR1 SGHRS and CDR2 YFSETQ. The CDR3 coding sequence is TGCGCCAGCGGGGACGACCCAGATACGCAGTATTTT. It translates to CASGDDPDTQYF.

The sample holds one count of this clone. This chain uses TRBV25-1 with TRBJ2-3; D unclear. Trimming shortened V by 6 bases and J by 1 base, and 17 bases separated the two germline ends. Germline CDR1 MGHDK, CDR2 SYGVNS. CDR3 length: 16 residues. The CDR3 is CASSYPATPGTDTQYF. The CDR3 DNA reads TGTGCCAGCAGCTATCCGGCAACACCGGGCACAGATACGCAGTATTTT.

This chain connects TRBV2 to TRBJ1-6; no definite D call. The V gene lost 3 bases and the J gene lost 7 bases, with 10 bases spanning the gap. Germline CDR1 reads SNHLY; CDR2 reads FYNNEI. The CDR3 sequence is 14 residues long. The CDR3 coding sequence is TGTGCCAGCAGTGAGGACCGGAAAAATTCACCCCTCCACTTT. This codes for CASSEDRKNSPLHF.